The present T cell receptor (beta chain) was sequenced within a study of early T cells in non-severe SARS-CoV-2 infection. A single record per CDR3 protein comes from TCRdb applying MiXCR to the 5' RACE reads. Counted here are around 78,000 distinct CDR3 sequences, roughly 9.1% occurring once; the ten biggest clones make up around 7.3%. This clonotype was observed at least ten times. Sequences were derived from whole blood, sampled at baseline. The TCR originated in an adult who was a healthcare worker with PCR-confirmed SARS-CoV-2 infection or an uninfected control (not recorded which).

CDR3 residues: CATRRGGTEAFF. The CDR3 DNA is TGTGCCACCCGACGGGGTGGAACTGAAGCTTTCTTT. V and J are TRBV10-3 and TRBJ1-1; D gene unclear. This CDR3 has 12 residues. Germline V gene sequence: CDR1 ENHRY, CDR2 SYGVKD. Trimming pared 10 bases from V and 5 bases from J, leaving 14 bases between.